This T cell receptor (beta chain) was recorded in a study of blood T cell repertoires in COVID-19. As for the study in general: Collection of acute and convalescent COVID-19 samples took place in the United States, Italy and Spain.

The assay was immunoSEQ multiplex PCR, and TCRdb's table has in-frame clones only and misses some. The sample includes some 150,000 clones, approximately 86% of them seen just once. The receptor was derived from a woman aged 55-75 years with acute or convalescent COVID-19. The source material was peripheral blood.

The CDR3: CASSRTGGSNTEAFF. CDR3 nucleotides: TGTGCCAGTAGTCGTACAGGGGGTTCGAACACTGAAGCTTTCTTT. The chain joins TRBV19 to TRBJ1-1; 8 nucleotides align to TRBD1. The CDR3 covers 15 residues. V trimming: 5 bases; J trimming: 1 base; junction bases outside the gene matches: 6. The germline CDR1 and CDR2 sequences are LNHDA and SQIVND (reference sequence).